A single sample gave rise to the 30 T cell receptor beta chains below, sequenced in a study of Graves' ophthalmopathy and Graves' hyperthyroidism. RNA transcripts were the source from which TCR beta CDR3 regions were amplified. HTBI primers were employed in first-round RT-PCR, then a second-round multiplex PCR followed. MiXCR, applied by TCRdb to the multiplex PCR reads, yields one record per CDR3 protein. This table holds about 380,000 distinct CDR3 sequences, 15% found once. The sample taken for sequencing was peripheral blood. Every receptor here comes from a woman under 30 with stable Graves' hyperthyroidism.

The gene calls are TRBV28 and TRBJ1-1, with TRBD1 as a possible D gene (6 bases). The germline V gene encodes CDR1 MDHEN and CDR2 SYDVKM. The V gene lost 2 bases and the J gene lost 4 bases, with 14 bases spanning the gap. The CDR3 loop spans 15 amino acids. The DNA for the CDR3 is TGTGCCAGCAGTTTAGGGGGGACATGGGGCACTGAAGCTTTCTTT. Translation gives CASSLGGTWGTEAFF.

This clonotype was counted at least ten times. This chain connects TRBV12-3 or TRBV12-4 to TRBJ1-6; the D is unclear. The V end lost 7 bases, the J end lost 7 bases, and 11 bases lay between the germline ends. The CDR3 is made up of 13 amino acids. CDR3 amino acids: CASKEGGNSPLHF. The CDR3, as DNA: TGTGCCAGCAAGGAAGGAGGGAATTCACCCCTCCACTTT.

The sample holds many counts of this clonotype. The V gene is TRBV6-5, the J gene TRBJ1-2, with D possibly being TRBD1 (5 bases). This CDR3 has 13 amino acids. Per the germline V gene, CDR1 is MNHEY and CDR2 is SVGAGI. The ends were cut back, 6 bases at V and 4 bases at J, with 12 bases in the middle. The CDR3 sequence is CASRQGSGYGYTF. The CDR3, as DNA: TGTGCCAGCAGGCAGGGAAGCGGCTATGGCTACACCTTC.

This clonotype showed up many times. V gene TRBV6-5 combines with J gene TRBJ1-1, with D maybe TRBD1 (5 bases). Germline V lookup: CDR1 MNHEY, CDR2 SVGAGI. The CDR3 runs to 15 residues. V lost 4 bases to trimming and J lost 3 bases, with 15 bases between them. CDR3 sequence reads: CASSSSNGGHTEAFF. In DNA form, the CDR3 reads TGTGCCAGCAGTTCCTCCAATGGGGGACACACTGAAGCTTTCTTT.

The V and J genes are TRBV7-8 and TRBJ2-7; weak D call: TRBD1 (5 bases). The CDR3 extends over 15 amino acids. Germline V lookup: CDR1 SGHVS, CDR2 FQNEAQ. The V and J ends lost 0 bases and 0 bases respectively, with 9 bases between them. The CDR3 DNA reads as TGTGCCAGCAGCTTAGCCCCGACAGACTCCTACGAGCAGTACTTC. It translates to CASSLAPTDSYEQYF.

This clonotype was counted many times. A much larger clone differs from this one at a single base, so this may be a read error. The chain couples TRBV12-3 or TRBV12-4 to TRBJ1-1; D is unresolved. V lost 8 bases and J 3 bases, leaving 13 bases between the germline ends. The CDR3 totals 13 residues. CDR3 protein: CASGVMEDTEAFF. The CDR3 nucleotides are TGTGCCAGCGGGGTTATGGAGGACACTGAAGCTTTCTTT.

There are many counts of this clonotype. This chain links TRBV19 with TRBJ1-5; D uncertain. Germline V CDR1 and CDR2: LNHDA, SQIVND (reference sequence). The CDR3 has 14 residues. Trimming left V 1 base short and J 5 bases short, with 9 bases between. The CDR3: CASSIVGRDQPQHF. The DNA for the CDR3 is TGTGCCAGTAGTATAGTAGGGCGGGATCAGCCCCAGCATTTT.

Turning to this clonotype: Since a much larger clone is just one base distant, this may be a read error. The chain couples TRBV6-2 or TRBV6-3 to TRBJ1-1; TRBD1 matches at 8 bases. Germline trimming cut 4 bases from V and 3 bases from J; bases unmatched to any gene: 10. The CDR3 has 16 amino acids. Germline V gives CDR1 MNHEY, CDR2 SVGEGT. This CDR3 is CASSSSGGAGHTEAFF. The DNA of the CDR3 is TGTGCCAGCAGTTCATCAGGGGGCGCGGGTCACACTGAAGCTTTCTTT.

This clonotype was observed many times. J is TRBJ2-5 and V is TRBV20-1; 8 bases map to TRBD1. The CDR3 extends over 14 amino acids. V was pared by 6 bases and J by 4 bases, with 10 bases of the junction left unmatched. From germline, CDR1 is DFQATT and CDR2 SNEGSKA (reference sequence). CDR3 residues: CSAPPATGVETQYF. CDR3 nucleotides: TGCAGTGCCCCCCCGGCGACAGGGGTAGAGACCCAGTACTTC.

V is TRBV5-6 and J is TRBJ1-6; D possibly corresponds to TRBD1 (5 bases). Germline CDR1 and CDR2: SGHDT and YYEEEE. Trimming pared 0 bases from V and 0 bases from J, leaving 7 bases between. The CDR3 runs to 16 residues. The CDR3 DNA reads as TGTGCCAGCAGCTTGGCCGGGACCTCCTATAATTCACCCCTCCACTTT. This encodes CASSLAGTSYNSPLHF.

The V call is TRBV3-1, the J call TRBJ1-1; D is uncertain. V was cut by 5 bases and J by 3 bases, with 10 bases left in between. This CDR3 has 13 residues. Germline V gene data show CDR1 as LGHDT and CDR2 as YNNKEL (reference sequence). The CDR3 DNA follows: TGTGCCAGCAGCTCCTTGGACTACACTGAAGCTTTCTTT. This sequence encodes CASSSLDYTEAFF.

Worth noting for this clonotype: No conserved phenylalanine or tryptophan ends this CDR3, so it is likely a read error. The J gene is TRBJ2-5, the V gene TRBV7-3, with D tentatively TRBD2 (6 bases). The CDR3 contains 13 residues. Germline CDR1 and CDR2: SGHTA and FQGTGA. The V end was cut by 2 bases, the J end by 9 bases, with 13 bases between. For the CDR3, the DNA is TGTGCCAGCAGCTTAGGGGGGTTGGAGTCCCAGTACTAC. Its protein is CASSLGGLESQYY.

This clonotype was detected ten times or more. This rearrangement joins TRBV18 to TRBJ2-7, with D uncertain. V was shortened by 1 base and J by 3 bases, with 7 bases between the two germline ends. The CDR3 sequence is 13 residues long. The germline V gene encodes CDR1 KGHSH and CDR2 LQKENI. The CDR3 is CASSPLPGYEQYF. Written as DNA, the CDR3 is TGTGCCAGCTCACCACTGCCCGGCTACGAGCAGTACTTC.

In its sample, this clonotype was seen many times. This chain links TRBV6-5 with TRBJ1-1; 7 bases fit TRBD1. With V trimmed by 3 bases and J by 6 bases, 7 bases remained unmatched. The germline CDR1 and CDR2 sequences are MNHEY and SVGAGI. The CDR3 consists of 14 residues. DNA for the CDR3: TGTGCCAGCAGTTATTTGGGACAGAGGTCTGAAGCTTTCTTT. It yields the protein CASSYLGQRSEAFF.

This clonotype showed up many times. V is TRBV12-5 and J is TRBJ1-5, with 7 bases identical to TRBD1. Germline V lookup: CDR1 LGHNT, CDR2 FRNRAP. CDR3 length equals 18 residues. V shed 3 bases and J 5 bases; nucleotides not matched to a gene: 16. CDR3 sequence: CASGFSPSDREEYQPQHF. The CDR3 bases are TGTGCTAGTGGTTTTTCCCCTTCCGACAGGGAGGAATATCAGCCCCAGCATTTT.

This clonotype came up many times. This chain connects TRBV4-2 to TRBJ2-2; D gene ambiguous. Germline V gene sequence: CDR1 LGHNA, CDR2 YNFKEQ. Between the trimmed V and J ends, which lost 3 bases and 2 bases, there was a span of 4 bases. The CDR3 is made up of 13 amino acids. DNA of the CDR3: TGTGCCAGCAGCCATCAAAACACCGGGGAGCTGTTTTTT. Translation gives CASSHQNTGELFF.

The chain combines TRBV4-1 with TRBJ1-1; D is undetermined. Trimming pared 4 bases from V and 4 bases from J, leaving 10 bases between. This CDR3 comprises 13 residues. Germline V CDR1 and CDR2: MGHRA, YSYEKL. This chain's CDR3 is CASSPLGFTEAFF. In DNA, the CDR3 is TGCGCCAGCAGCCCACTCGGGTTCACTGAAGCTTTCTTT.

This clonotype has ten or more counts. The chain employs TRBV12-5 and TRBJ1-6, with 7 nucleotides matching TRBD1. The ends lost 3 bases at V and 8 bases at J; junction bases unmatched: 7. The CDR3 is made up of 15 amino acids. CDR1 is LGHNT and CDR2 is FRNRAP in the germline V gene. The CDR3 coding sequence is TGTGCTAGTGGTTTTATGGGACAGCTAGATTCACCCCTCCACTTT. This codes for CASGFMGQLDSPLHF.

This clonotype was recorded at least ten times. The genes are TRBV6-5 and TRBJ2-2; 7 nucleotides line up with TRBD1. Trimming cost V 5 bases and J 3 bases; bases outside gene matches: 9. The germline gives CDR1 MNHEY, CDR2 SVGAGI. The CDR3 has 16 amino acids. The DNA of the CDR3 is TGTGCCAGCAGTCCGTTTGGACAGGCCGACACCGGGGAGCTGTTTTTT. Residues: CASSPFGQADTGELFF.

The J gene is TRBJ1-5, the V gene TRBV5-1, with D perhaps matching TRBD1 (6 bases). Germline values: CDR1 SGHRS, CDR2 YFSETQ. Trimming took 0 bases from V and 6 from J, leaving 10 bases between them. The CDR3 has 14 amino acids. The CDR3 loop is CASSLGTEAQPQHF. The CDR3, as DNA: TGCGCCAGCAGCTTGGGGACAGAGGCTCAGCCCCAGCATTTT.

In the case of this clonotype: One base away lies a much larger clone, so this may be a sequencing read error. The J gene is TRBJ1-1, the V gene TRBV12-3 or TRBV12-4; D perhaps matches TRBD1 (5 bases). The CDR3 covers 15 residues. CDR3 protein: CASSRPWDSNTEACF. The CDR3, as DNA: TGTGCCAGCAGCCGCCCTTGGGACTCTAACACTGAAGCTTGCTTT.

This clonotype appeared many times. This sequence joins TRBV12-3 or TRBV12-4 and TRBJ1-6; D remains ambiguous. Trimming took off 4 bases at V and 6 bases at J, with 13 bases between the two ends. This CDR3 has 15 amino acids. The CDR3 spells CASSYTEQSNSPLHF. CDR3 nucleotide sequence: TGTGCCAGCAGTTACACAGAACAGAGTAATTCACCCCTCCACTTT.

Many counts were recorded for this clonotype. The V and J genes are TRBV27 and TRBJ2-7, with TRBD1 matching over 7 bases. CDR1 and CDR2 (germline): MNHEY, SMNVEV (reference sequence). Trimming at V came to 5 bases and at J to 6 bases, leaving 7 bases not matched to a gene. The CDR3 covers 13 residues. The CDR3 DNA reads as TGTGCCAGCAGTGGTAGGGGGCGCGGCGAGCAGTACTTC. It codes for CASSGRGRGEQYF.

This clonotype showed up many times. The CDR3 coding sequence is TGTGCCAGCAGCTCTCCTGAGTACTACGAGCAGTACTTC. Protein: CASSSPEYYEQYF. This chain connects TRBV7-9 to TRBJ2-7; D gene uncertain. This CDR3 contains 13 residues. Germline CDR1 reads SEHNR; CDR2 reads FQNEAQ (reference sequence). Trimming took off 4 bases at V and 3 bases at J, with 10 bases between the two ends.

The table lists this clonotype with many counts. The chain joins TRBV7-2 to TRBJ2-7, with 9 bases matching TRBD1. Germline V gene data show CDR1 as SGHTA and CDR2 as FQGNSA. The V gene end was trimmed by 0 bases and the J gene end by 2 bases; junction bases not matched to a gene: 2. There are 15 residues in the CDR3. CDR3 nucleotides: TGTGCCAGCAGCTTAGCGTGGGACAGGGCCTACGAGCAGTACTTC. Translated, it gives CASSLAWDRAYEQYF.

In this sample, this clonotype turned up once. The chain combines TRBV24-1 with TRBJ1-5; 11 bases are a match to TRBD1. Per germline, CDR1 KGHDR and CDR2 SFDVKD. V was clipped by 4 bases and J by 6 bases; unmatched bases: 7. The CDR3 totals 16 residues. The CDR3 region is CATSDTGTGGVQPQHF. CDR3 in DNA: TGTGCCACCAGTGACACCGGGACAGGGGGTGTTCAGCCCCAGCATTTT.

The chain carries TRBV11-1 and TRBJ2-7; 10 bases map to TRBD1. V was clipped by 5 bases and J by 6 bases; unmatched bases: 16. The germline gives CDR1 SGHAT, CDR2 FQDESV (reference sequence). This CDR3 is 17 amino acids long. This CDR3 is CASSNRDRGGGVVEQYF. CDR3 bases: TGTGCCAGCAGCAACCGGGACAGGGGAGGGGGAGTCGTCGAGCAGTACTTC.

This clonotype was counted at least ten times. The chain is built from TRBV6-2 or TRBV6-3 and TRBJ2-6; possibly TRBD1 for D (5 bases). The ends were cut back, 7 bases at V and 0 bases at J, with 19 bases in the middle. The germline V gene encodes CDR1 MNHEY and CDR2 SVGEGT. The CDR3 runs 18 residues. Here the CDR3 DNA reads TGTGCCAGCAAACTACGACAGAGCGAAAACTCTGGGGCCAACGTCCTGACTTTC. Protein: CASKLRQSENSGANVLTF.

The sample holds many counts of this clonotype. The gene calls are TRBV6-2 or TRBV6-3 and TRBJ2-7; 8 bases map to TRBD2. This CDR3 comprises 13 residues. The V and J ends lost 8 bases and 7 bases, in that order; junction bases with no gene match: 10. Germline V gives CDR1 MNHEY, CDR2 SVGEGT. CDR3 DNA: TGTGCCAGCGGGGAGGACAGCGGGGGTGAGCAGTACTTC. Translated: CASGEDSGGEQYF.

This clonotype was recorded a few times. For the CDR3, the DNA is TGTGCCAGCAGCCAGCCGGGACAGGGGGTCGGGGAGCAGTACTTC. This gives the protein CASSQPGQGVGEQYF. The rearrangement links TRBV4-2 to TRBJ2-7; 11 nucleotides match TRBD1. With 3 bases clipped from V and 7 bases from J, the junction kept 8 bases outside the gene matches. Germline-derived CDR1 and CDR2 are LGHNA and YNFKEQ. The CDR3 runs to 15 residues.